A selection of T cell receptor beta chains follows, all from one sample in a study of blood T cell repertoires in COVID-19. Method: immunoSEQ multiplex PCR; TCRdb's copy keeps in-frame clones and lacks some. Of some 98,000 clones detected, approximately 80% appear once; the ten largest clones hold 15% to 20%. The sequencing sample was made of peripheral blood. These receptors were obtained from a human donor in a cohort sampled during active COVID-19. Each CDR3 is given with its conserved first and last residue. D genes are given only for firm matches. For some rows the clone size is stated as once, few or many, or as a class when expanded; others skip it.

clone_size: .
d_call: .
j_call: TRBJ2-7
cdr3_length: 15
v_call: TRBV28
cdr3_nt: TGTGCCAGCAGTTTAACCAGCAGCGGATACTACGAGCAGTACTTC
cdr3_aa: CASSLTSSGYYEQYF

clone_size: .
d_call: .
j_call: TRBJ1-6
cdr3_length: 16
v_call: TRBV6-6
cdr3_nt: TGTGCCAGCAGTCGACAGTCAGGGGTATATAATTCACCCCTCCACTTT
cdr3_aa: CASSRQSGVYNSPLHF

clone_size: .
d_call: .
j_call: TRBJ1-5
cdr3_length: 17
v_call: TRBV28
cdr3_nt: TGTGCCAGCAGTTTACGGGGGGCGGGCGAAAGAAATCAGCCCCAGCATTTT
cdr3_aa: CASSLRGAGERNQPQHF

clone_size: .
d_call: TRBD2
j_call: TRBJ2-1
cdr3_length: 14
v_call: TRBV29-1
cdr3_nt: TGCAGCGGGCGGGCGGGAGGTTTATACAATGAGCAGTTCTTC
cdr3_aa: CSGRAGGLYNEQFF

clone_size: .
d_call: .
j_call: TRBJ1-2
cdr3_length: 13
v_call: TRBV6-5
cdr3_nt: TGTGCCAGCAGTTACGGGAGAGCCTATGGCTACACCTTC
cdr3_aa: CASSYGRAYGYTF

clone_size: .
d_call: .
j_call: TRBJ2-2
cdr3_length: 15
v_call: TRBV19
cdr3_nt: TGTGCCAGTAGTATCGGTAGCGGTTCGACCGGGGAGCTGTTTTTT
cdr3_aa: CASSIGSGSTGELFF

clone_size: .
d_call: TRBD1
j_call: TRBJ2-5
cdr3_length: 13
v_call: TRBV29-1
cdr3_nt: TGCAGCGTTGCCCCGGGGACAGAAGGGACCCAGTACTTC
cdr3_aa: CSVAPGTEGTQYF

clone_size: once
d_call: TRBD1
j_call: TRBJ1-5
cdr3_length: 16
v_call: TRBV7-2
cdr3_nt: TGTGCCAGCAGCTGGACCGGGACAGGGGGCAATCAGCCCCAGCATTTT
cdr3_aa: CASSWTGTGGNQPQHF

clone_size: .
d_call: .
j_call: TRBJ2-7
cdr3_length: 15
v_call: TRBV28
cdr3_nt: TGTGCCAGCAGCTCTTCGCCGGGACTTACCTACGAGCAGTACTTC
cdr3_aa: CASSSSPGLTYEQYF

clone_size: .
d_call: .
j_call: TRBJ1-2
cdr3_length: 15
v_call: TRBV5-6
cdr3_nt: TGTGCCAGCAGGGGAAAGGGGGAAACTAACTATGGCTACACCTTC
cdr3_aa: CASRGKGETNYGYTF

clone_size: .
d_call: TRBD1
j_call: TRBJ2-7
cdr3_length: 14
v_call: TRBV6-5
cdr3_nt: TGTGCCAGCCACCGGGGACAGGGGTTTTACGAGCAGTACTTC
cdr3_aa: CASHRGQGFYEQYF

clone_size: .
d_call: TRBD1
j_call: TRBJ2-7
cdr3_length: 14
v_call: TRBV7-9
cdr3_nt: TGTGCCAGCAGCTCCACAGGGGGTGACTACGAGCAGTACTTC
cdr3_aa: CASSSTGGDYEQYF

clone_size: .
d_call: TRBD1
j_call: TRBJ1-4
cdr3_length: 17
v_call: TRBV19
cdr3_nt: TGTGCCAGTAGTCCTCGGACAGGGGGCGCACCTAATGAAAAACTGTTTTTT
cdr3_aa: CASSPRTGGAPNEKLFF

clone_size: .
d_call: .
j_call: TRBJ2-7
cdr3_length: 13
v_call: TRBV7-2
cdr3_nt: TGTGCCAGCAGCTTGACGCCTCCGGGGGAGCAGTACTTC
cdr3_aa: CASSLTPPGEQYF

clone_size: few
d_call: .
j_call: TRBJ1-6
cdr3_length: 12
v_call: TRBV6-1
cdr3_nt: TGTGCCAGCAGTGAAGTTGCTACACCCCTCCACTTT
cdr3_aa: CASSEVATPLHF

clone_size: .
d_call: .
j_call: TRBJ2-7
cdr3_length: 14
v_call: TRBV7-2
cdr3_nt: TGTGCCAGCAGCTTAGAGCTAGGTTCGTACGAGCAGTACTTC
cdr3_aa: CASSLELGSYEQYF

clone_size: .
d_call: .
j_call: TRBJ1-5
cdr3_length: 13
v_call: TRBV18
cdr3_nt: TGTGCCAGCTCCGGGGGAACCAATCAGCCCCAGCATTTT
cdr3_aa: CASSGGTNQPQHF

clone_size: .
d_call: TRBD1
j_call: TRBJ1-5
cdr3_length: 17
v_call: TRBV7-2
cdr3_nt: TGTGCCAGCAGCTTAGTTCACAGGGGGACAATCCGGCAGCCCCAGCATTTT
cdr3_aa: CASSLVHRGTIRQPQHF

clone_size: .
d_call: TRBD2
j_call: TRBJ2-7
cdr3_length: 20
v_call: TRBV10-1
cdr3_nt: TGCGCCAGCAGTGAGCCTGGATTAGATTTCAGACTAGCGGGAGACAACGAGCAGTACTTC
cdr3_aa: CASSEPGLDFRLAGDNEQYF

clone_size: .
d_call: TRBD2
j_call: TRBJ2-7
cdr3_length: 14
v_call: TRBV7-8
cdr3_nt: TGTGCCAGCAGCGTGGGACTAGCGGTGGGGGAGCAGTACTTC
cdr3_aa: CASSVGLAVGEQYF

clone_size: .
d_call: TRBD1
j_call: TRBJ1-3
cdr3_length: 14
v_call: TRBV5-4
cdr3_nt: TGTGCCAGCAGCTCCCGGGACAGCGGAAACACCATATATTTT
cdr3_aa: CASSSRDSGNTIYF

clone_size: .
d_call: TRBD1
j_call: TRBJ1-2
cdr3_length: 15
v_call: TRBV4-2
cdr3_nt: TGTGCCAGCAGCCAAGATATCCGGGACAGGGGGGGCTACACCTTC
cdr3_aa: CASSQDIRDRGGYTF

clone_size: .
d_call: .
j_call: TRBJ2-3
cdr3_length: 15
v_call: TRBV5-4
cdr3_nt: TGTGCCAGCAGCGGGAGGGCGGGGGCAACAGATACGCAGTATTTT
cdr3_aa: CASSGRAGATDTQYF

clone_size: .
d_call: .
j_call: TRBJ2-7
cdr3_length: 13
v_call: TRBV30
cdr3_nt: TGTGCCTGGAGCCGAACGGAGGTGGACGAGCAGTACTTC
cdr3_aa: CAWSRTEVDEQYF

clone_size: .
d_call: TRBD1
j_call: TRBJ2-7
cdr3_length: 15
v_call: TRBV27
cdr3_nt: TGTGCCAGCAGCCGGACAGGGAGCAGATCCTACGAGCAGTACTTC
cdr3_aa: CASSRTGSRSYEQYF

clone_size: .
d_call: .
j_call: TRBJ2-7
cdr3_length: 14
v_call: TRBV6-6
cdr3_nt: TGTGCCAGCAGTTATTCGTACGGCTCCTACGAGCAGTACTTC
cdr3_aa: CASSYSYGSYEQYF

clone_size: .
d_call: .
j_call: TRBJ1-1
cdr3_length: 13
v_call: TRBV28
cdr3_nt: TGTGCCAGCAGTTCAACACCGAACACTGAAGCTTTCTTT
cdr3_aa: CASSSTPNTEAFF

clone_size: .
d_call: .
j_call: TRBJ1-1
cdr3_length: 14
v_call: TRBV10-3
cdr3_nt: TGTGCCATCAGTGACGAAACAGGGTTTACTGAAGCTTTCTTT
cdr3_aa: CAISDETGFTEAFF

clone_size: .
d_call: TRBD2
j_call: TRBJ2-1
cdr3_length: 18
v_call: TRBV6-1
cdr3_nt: TGTGCCAGCAGTGGGACTAGCGGGAGGGTCAGCTCCTACAATGAGCAGTTCTTC
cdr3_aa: CASSGTSGRVSSYNEQFF

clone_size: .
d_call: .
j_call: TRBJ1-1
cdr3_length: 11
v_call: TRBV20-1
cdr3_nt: TGCAGTGCTAAGCAGAACACTGAAGCTTTCTTT
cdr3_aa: CSAKQNTEAFF

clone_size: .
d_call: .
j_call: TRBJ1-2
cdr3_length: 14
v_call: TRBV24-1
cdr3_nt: TGTGCCACCAGTGATGCGACAGGAAACTATGGCTACACCTTC
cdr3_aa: CATSDATGNYGYTF

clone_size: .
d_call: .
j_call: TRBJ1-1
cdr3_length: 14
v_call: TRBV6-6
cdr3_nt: TGTGCCAGCAGCCCGATGGGAGGGACCACTGAAGCTTTCTTT
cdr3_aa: CASSPMGGTTEAFF

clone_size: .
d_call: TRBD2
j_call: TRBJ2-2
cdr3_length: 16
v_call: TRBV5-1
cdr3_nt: TGCGCCAGCAGCTTGACTAGCGGGACGAACACCGGGGAGCTGTTTTTT
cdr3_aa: CASSLTSGTNTGELFF